This paragraph covers one T cell receptor beta chain sequence. This entry belongs to a study of graft-versus-host responses after intestinal transplantation. Background on the study: Recipients underwent multivisceral, liver-intestinal, or isolated intestinal transplants. Every one of the recipients received anti-thymocyte globulin induction and afterwards took tacrolimus and steroids for three to four years.

General study findings and limits: Researchers found GvH clones in recipient marrow, and some showed up first in ileum or blood. The highest levels of circulating GvH clones went along with early declines in HvG clones after transplant.

Germline assignment: CDR1 SGHTA and CDR2 FQGNSA. The CDR3 has 14 amino acids. Deletions cut 5 bases from V and 4 bases from J, with 14 bases between. Libraries were prepared by immunoSEQ multiplex PCR; TCRdb keeps only in-frame clonotypes and omits some of them. The data hold about 20,000 clones, with about two fifths observed a single time. This receptor was taken from a human patient who received an intestinal transplant. V is TRBV7-2 and J is TRBJ1-1, with a possible D match to TRBD1 (6 bases). Sequencing used alloreactive CD4+ T cells from a mixed lymphocyte reaction culture, obtained before intestinal transplant. Stated subset: CFSE-low proliferating T cells sorted from roughly 6-day pre-transplant mixed lymphocyte reaction (GvH or HvG direction). The CDR3 sequence is CASSAGAWGTEAFF. In DNA form, the CDR3 reads TGTGCCAGCAGCGCGGGGGCCTGGGGCACTGAAGCTTTCTTT.